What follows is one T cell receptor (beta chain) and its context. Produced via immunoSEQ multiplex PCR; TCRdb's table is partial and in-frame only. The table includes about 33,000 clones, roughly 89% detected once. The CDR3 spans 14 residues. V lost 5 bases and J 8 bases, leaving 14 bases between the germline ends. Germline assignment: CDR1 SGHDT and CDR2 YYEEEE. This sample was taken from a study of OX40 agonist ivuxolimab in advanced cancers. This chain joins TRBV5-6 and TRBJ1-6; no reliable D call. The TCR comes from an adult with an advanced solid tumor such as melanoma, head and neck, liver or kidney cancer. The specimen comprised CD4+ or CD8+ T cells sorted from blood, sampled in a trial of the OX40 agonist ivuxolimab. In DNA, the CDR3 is TGTGCCAGCAGTGATCTCCTCACGGATTCACCCCTCCACTTT. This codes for CASSDLLTDSPLHF.